This record looks at one TCR beta chain sequence and its context. The CDR3 consists of 12 residues. Germline V lookup: CDR1 SNHLY, CDR2 FYNNEI. Trimming cost V 6 bases and J 4 bases, with 6 bases left between them. The source of the sample is a study of blood T cells in healthy people across ages. For the second PCR, which ran for roughly 6 to 12 cycles, a sample-barcoded 5' primer and a J-beta primer mix were used. TCRdb used MiXCR to reprocess the 5' RACE reads, holding one entry per CDR3 protein. Found here are under 2 million distinct CDR3 sequences, roughly 30% of them singletons; the top ten hold roughly 10%.

J is TRBJ1-4 and V is TRBV2; D possibly corresponds to TRBD1 (5 bases). Sequencing was performed on blood. The receptor comes from a woman younger than 45 in good health. The CDR3 region has the DNA TGTGCCAGCAGCGGACATAATGAAAAACTGTTTTTT. This translates into CASSGHNEKLFF.